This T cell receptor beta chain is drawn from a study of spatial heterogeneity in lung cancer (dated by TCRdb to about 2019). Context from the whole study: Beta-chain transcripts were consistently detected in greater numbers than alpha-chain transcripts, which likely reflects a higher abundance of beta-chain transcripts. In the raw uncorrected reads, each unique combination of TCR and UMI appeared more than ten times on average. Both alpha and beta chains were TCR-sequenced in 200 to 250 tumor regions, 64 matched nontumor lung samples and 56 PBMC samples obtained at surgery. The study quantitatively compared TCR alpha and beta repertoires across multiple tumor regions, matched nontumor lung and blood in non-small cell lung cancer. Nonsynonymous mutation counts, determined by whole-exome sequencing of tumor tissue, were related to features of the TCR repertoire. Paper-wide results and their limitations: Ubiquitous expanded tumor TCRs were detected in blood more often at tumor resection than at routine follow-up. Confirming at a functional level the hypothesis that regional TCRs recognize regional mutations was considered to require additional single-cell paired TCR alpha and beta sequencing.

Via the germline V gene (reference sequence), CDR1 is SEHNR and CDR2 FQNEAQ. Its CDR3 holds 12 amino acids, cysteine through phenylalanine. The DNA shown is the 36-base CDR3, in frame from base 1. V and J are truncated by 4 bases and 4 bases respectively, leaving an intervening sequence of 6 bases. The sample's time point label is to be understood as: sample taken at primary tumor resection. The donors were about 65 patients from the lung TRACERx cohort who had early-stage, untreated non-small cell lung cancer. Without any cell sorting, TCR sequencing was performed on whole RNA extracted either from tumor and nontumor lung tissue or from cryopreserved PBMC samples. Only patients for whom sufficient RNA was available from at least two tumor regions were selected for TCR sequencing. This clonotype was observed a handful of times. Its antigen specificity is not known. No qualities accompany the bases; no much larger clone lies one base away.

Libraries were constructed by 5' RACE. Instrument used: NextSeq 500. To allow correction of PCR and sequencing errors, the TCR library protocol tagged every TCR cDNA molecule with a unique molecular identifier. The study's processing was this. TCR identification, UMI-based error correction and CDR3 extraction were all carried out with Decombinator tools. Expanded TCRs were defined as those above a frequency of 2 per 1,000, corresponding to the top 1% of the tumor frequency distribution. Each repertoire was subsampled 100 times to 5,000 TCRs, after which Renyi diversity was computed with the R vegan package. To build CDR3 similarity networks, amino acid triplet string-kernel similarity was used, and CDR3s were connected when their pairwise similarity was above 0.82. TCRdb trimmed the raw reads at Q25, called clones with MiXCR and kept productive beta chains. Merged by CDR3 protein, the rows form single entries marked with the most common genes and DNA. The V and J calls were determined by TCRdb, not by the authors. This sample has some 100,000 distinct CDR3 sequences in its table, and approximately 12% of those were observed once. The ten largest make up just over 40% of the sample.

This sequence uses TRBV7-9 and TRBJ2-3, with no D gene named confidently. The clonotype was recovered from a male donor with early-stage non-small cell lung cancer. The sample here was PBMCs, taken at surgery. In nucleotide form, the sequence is TGTGCCAGCAGCTCATCATCAGATACGCAGTATTTT. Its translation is CASSSSSDTQYF. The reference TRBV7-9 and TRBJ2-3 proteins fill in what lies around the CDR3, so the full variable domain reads DTGVSQNPRHKITKRGQNVTFRCDPISEHNRLYWYRQTLGQGPEFLTYFQNEAQLEKSRLLSDRFSAERPKGSFSTLEIQRTEQGDSAMYLCASSSSSDTQYFGPGTRLTVL.